The TCR beta chain under discussion was sequenced for a study of blood T cells in healthy people across ages. The use of a sample-barcoded 5' primer and a J-beta primer mix characterized a second PCR of roughly 6 to 11 cycles. TCRdb called the 5' RACE reads again in MiXCR, with one record for every CDR3 protein. The data show about a million distinct CDR3 sequences, roughly half seen once. Germline lookup yields CDR1 MNHEY and CDR2 SMNVEV (reference sequence). The ends lost 2 bases at V and 4 bases at J; junction bases unmatched: 7. This CDR3 comprises 15 residues. The sequence was collected from a woman in her sixties or seventies in good health. The V gene is TRBV27, the J gene TRBJ2-7; 8 nucleotides agree with TRBD2. Sequencing input: blood. Written as DNA, the CDR3 is TGTGCCAGCAGTTTAACCGGGACTAGGGATTACGAGCAGTACTTC. Encoded protein: CASSLTGTRDYEQYF.